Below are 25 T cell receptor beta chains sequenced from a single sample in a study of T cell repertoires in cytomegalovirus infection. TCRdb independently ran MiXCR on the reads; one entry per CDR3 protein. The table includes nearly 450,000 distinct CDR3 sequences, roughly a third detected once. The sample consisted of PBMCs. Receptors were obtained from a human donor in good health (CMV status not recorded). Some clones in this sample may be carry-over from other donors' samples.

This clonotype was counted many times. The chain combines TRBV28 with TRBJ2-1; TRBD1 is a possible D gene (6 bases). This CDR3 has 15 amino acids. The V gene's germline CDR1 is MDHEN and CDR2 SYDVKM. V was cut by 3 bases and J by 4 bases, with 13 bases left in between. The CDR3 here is CASSLDSRNYNEQFF. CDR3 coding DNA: TGTGCCAGCAGTTTGGACAGTCGGAATTACAATGAGCAGTTCTTC.

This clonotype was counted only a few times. The CDR3 is CASSLQQAQYSNQPQHF. The CDR3 DNA sequence: TGTGCCAGCAGCTTACAACAGGCCCAATATAGCAATCAGCCCCAGCATTTT. J is TRBJ1-5 and V is TRBV7-8; possible D gene TRBD1, 5 bases. The CDR3 contains 17 residues. The V and J ends lost 2 bases and 0 bases respectively, with 14 bases between them. Per the germline V gene, CDR1 is SGHVS and CDR2 is FQNEAQ. Full variable domain (rest looked up from reference TRBV7-8 and TRBJ1-5): GAGVSQSPRYKVAKRGQDVALRCDPISGHVSLFWYQQALGQGPEFLTYFQNEAQLDKSGLPSDRFFAERPEGSVSTLKIQRTQQEDSAVYLCASSLQQAQYSNQPQHFGDGTRLSIL.

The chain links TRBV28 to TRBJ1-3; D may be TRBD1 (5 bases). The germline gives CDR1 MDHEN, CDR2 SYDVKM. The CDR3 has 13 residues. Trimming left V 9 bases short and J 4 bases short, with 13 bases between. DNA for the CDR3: TGTGCCAGTAACGGGGCTCTCGGAAACACCATATATTTT. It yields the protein CASNGALGNTIYF.

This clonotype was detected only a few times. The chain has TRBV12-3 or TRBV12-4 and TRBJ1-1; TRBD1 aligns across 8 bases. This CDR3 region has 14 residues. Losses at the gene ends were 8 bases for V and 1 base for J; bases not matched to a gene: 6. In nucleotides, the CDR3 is TGTGCCAGCTCGCACAGGGGGGCGAACACTGAAGCTTTCTTT. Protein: CASSHRGANTEAFF.

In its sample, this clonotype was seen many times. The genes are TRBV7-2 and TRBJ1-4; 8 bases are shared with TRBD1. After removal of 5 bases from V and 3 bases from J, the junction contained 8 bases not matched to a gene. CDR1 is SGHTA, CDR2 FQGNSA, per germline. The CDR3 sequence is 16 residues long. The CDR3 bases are TGTGCCAGCAGCCGGACAGGGCTCGGGGCTAATGAAAAACTGTTTTTT. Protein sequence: CASSRTGLGANEKLFF.

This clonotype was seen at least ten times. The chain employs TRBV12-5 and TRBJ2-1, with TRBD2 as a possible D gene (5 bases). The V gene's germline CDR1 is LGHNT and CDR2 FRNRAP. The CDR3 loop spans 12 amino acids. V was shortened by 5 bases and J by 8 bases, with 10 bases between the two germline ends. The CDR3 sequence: CASGRSADEQFF. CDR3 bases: TGTGCTAGTGGTCGTAGCGCGGATGAGCAGTTCTTC.

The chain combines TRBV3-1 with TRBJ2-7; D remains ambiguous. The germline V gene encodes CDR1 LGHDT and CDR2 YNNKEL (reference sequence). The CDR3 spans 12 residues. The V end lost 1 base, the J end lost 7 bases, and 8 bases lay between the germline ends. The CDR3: CASSQVAREQYF. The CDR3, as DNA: TGTGCCAGCAGCCAAGTGGCGAGGGAGCAGTACTTC.

This CDR3 is CASSPRQGYGNTIYF. The CDR3 nucleotides read TGTGCCAGCAGCCCCCGACAGGGCTATGGAAACACCATATATTTT. This sequence joins TRBV7-6 and TRBJ1-3; 7 nucleotides line up with TRBD1. This CDR3 is built from 15 residues. Trimming took 5 bases from V and 3 from J; bases not matched to a gene: 7. Germline V gene data show CDR1 as SGHVS and CDR2 as FNYEAQ.

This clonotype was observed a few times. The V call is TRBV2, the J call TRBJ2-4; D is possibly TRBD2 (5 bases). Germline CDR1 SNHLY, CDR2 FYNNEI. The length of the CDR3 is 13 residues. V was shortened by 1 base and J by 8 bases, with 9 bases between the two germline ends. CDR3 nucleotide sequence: TGTGCCAGCAGTGAAGAGGCGAGGGACATTCAGTACTTC. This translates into CASSEEARDIQYF.

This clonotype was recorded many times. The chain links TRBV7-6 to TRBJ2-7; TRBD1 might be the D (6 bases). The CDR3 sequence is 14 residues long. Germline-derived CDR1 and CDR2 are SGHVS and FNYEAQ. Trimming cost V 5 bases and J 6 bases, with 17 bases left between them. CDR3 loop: CASSIRDTSSEQYF. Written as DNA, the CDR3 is TGTGCCAGCAGCATCCGGGACACCAGTTCCGAGCAGTACTTC. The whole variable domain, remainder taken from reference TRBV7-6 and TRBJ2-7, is GAGVSQSPRYKVTKRGQDVALRCDPISGHVSLYWYRQALGQGPEFLTYFNYEAQQDKSGLPNDRFSAERPEGSISTLTIQRTEQRDSAMYRCASSIRDTSSEQYFGPGTRLTVT.

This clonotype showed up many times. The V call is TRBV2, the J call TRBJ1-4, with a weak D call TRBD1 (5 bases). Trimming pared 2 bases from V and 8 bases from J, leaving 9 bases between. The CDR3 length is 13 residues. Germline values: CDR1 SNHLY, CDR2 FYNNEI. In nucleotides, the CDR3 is TGTGCCAGCAGTGAAAGCGGGGGAGAAAAACTGTTTTTT. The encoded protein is CASSESGGEKLFF.

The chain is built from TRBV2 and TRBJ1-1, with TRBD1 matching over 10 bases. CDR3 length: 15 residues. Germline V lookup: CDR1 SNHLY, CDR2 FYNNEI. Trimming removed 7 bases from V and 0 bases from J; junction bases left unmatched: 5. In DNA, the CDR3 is TGTGCCAGCATGGGACAGGGGCTTTTGAACACTGAAGCTTTCTTT. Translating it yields CASMGQGLLNTEAFF.

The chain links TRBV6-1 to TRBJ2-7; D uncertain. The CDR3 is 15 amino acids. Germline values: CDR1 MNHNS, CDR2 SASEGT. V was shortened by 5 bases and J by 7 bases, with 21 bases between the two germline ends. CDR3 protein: CASSNTRPGSGEQYF. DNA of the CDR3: TGTGCCAGCAGTAACACCAGACCCGGTTCGGGTGAGCAGTACTTC.

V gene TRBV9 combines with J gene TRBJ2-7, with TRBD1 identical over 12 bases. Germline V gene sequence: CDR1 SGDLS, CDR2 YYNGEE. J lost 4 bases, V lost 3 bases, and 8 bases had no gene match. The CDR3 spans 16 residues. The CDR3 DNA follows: TGTGCCAGCAGCGGCTCCGGGACAGGGGGCCTGTACGAGCAGTACTTC. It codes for CASSGSGTGGLYEQYF.

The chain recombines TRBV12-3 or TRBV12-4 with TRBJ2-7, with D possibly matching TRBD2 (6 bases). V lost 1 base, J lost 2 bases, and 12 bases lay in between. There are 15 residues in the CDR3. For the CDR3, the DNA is TGTGCCAGCAGTTTAGACGGAGGGCGTACCTACGAGCAGTACTTC. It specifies CASSLDGGRTYEQYF.

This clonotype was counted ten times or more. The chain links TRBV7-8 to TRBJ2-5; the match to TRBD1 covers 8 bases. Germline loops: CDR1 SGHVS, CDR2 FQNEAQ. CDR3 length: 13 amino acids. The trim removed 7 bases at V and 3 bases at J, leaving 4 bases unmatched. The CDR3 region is CASNPDREETQYF. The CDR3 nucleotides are TGTGCCAGCAACCCGGACAGGGAAGAGACCCAGTACTTC.

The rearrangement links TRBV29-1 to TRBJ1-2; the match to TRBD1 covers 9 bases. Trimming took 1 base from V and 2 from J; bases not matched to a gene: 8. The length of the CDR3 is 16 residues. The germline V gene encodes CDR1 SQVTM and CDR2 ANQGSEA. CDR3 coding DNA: TGCAGCGTTGAAGGGTCCCCACAGGGGGCCAACTATGGCTACACCTTC. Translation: CSVEGSPQGANYGYTF.

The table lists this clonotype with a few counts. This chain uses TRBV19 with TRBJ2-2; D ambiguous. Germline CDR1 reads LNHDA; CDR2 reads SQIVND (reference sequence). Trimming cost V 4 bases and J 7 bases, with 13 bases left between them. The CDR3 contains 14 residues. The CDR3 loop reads CASSTELWYGELFF. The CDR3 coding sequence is TGTGCCAGTAGTACAGAACTATGGTACGGGGAGCTGTTTTTT.

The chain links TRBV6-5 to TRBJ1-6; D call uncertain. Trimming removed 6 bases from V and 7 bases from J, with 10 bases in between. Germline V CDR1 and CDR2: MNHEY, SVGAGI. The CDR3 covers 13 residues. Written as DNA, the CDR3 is TGTGCCAGCAGCATGTCGGGGAATTCACCCCTCCACTTT. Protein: CASSMSGNSPLHF.

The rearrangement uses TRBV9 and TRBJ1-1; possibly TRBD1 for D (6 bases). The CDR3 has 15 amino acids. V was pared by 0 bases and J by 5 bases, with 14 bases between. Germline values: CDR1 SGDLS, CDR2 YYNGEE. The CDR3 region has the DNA TGTGCCAGCAGCGTAGGGCCGGGGGCGATTACTGAAGCTTTCTTT. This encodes CASSVGPGAITEAFF.

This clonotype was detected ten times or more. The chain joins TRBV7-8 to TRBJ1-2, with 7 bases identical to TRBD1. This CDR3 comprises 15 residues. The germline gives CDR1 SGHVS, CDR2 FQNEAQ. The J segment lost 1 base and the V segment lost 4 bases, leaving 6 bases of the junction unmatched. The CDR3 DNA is TGTGCCAGCAGCTCGAGGGACAGAATTAACTATGGCTACACCTTC. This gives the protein CASSSRDRINYGYTF.

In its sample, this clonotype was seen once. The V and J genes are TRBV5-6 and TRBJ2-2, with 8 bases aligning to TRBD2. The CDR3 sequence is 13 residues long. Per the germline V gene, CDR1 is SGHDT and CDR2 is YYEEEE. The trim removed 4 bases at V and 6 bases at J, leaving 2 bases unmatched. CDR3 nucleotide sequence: TGTGCCAGCAGCCCGGGGGGGGCCGGGGAGCTGTTTTTT. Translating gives CASSPGGAGELFF.

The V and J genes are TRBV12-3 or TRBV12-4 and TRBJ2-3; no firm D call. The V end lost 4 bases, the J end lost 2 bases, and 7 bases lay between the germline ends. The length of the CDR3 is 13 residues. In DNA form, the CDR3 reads TGTGCCAGCAGTTCCCTCTCCACAGATACGCAGTATTTT. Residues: CASSSLSTDTQYF.

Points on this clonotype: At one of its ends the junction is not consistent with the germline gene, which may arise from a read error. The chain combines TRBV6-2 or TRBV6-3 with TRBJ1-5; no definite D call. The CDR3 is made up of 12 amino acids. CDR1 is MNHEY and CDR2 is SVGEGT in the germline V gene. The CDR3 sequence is CSSSRPNQPQHF. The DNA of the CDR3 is TGTTCCAGCAGTAGGCCCAATCAGCCCCAGCATTTT.

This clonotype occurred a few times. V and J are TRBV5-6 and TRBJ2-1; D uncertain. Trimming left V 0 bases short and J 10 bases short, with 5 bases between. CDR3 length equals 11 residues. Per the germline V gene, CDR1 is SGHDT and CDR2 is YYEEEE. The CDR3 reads CASSLGQEQFF. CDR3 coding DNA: TGTGCCAGCAGCTTGGGGCAGGAGCAGTTCTTC.